The clone carrying this TCR beta chain was picked up a small number of times. The use of a sample-barcoded 5' primer and a J-beta primer mix characterized a second PCR of 7 to 11 cycles. TCRdb re-derived calls from the 5' RACE reads in MiXCR, one entry per CDR3 protein. The data show approximately 690,000 distinct CDR3 sequences, with around 41% seen just once and around 30% held by the top ten. These data belong to a study of blood T cells in healthy people across ages. The V segment lost 8 bases and the J segment 2 bases; nucleotides outside the gene matches: 6. The CDR3 sequence is 13 residues long. Germline CDR1 and CDR2: ENHRY and SYGVKD.

The chain carries TRBV10-3 and TRBJ2-7, with TRBD2 matching 7 bases. The sequence was collected from a man older than 75 in good health. Sequencing was performed on blood. The CDR3 region is CAIGGDSTYEQYF. Here the CDR3 DNA reads TGTGCCATCGGGGGGGACTCCACCTACGAGCAGTACTTC.